Each of the 23 T cell receptor beta chains below was sequenced from the same sample in a study of CXCR3-negative and CXCR3-positive naive CD8 T cells. Study-wide results and caveats: Greater hydrophobicity was found in TRB CDR3s of CXCR3-positive naive cells than of CXCR3-negative naive cells.

These receptors are not linked to any known antigen. cDNA libraries for TRB were generated by 5' RACE incorporating UMI labels. One entry per CDR3 protein, without DNA, is what TCRdb gives after re-calling the 5' RACE reads. The listing contains several thousand distinct CDR3 sequences. The sequenced sample was naive CXCR3+ CD8+ T cells from blood. Indicated subset: CD45RO-CCR7+CD27+CD95- naive CD8+ T cells expressing CXCR3 (TNR3+). The source is a human donor in good health. Some clones in this sample may be carry-over from other donors' samples.

This clonotype is called medium-sized based on its frequency. V is TRBV12-3 or TRBV12-4 and J is TRBJ2-2; checking the TCRdb D call of TRBD1 is not possible without DNA. The length of the CDR3 is 18 residues. CDR3 amino acids: CASSLEDQGIRTWGWLFF.

The chain couples TRBV7-6 to TRBJ2-7; TCRdb gives TRBD1 as the D gene, but with no DNA this cannot be confirmed. CDR1 is SGHVS, CDR2 FNYEAQ, per germline. This CDR3 spans 13 amino acids. The CDR3 loop reads CASSWGQLYEQYF.

By frequency, this clonotype is medium-sized. The chain carries TRBV21-1 and TRBJ2-3. TRBV21-1 is labeled a pseudogene. This CDR3 is 15 amino acids long. The CDR3 here is CASLYRCTHTDTQYF.

This clonotype registers large by frequency. The chain is built from TRBV21-1 and TRBJ1-1; TCRdb outputs TRBD1, but without DNA this stays unchecked. TRBV21-1 is termed a pseudogene. This CDR3 region has 16 residues. CDR3 loop: CASRRDRGGEGTEAFF.

J is TRBJ2-5 and V is TRBV15. This CDR3 region has 15 residues. Per the germline V gene, CDR1 is LNHNV and CDR2 is YYDKDF (reference sequence). The CDR3: CATSRDWQIQETQYF. Supplemented by reference TRBV15 and TRBJ2-5, the full variable domain reads DAMVIQNPRYQVTQFGKPVTLSCSQTLNHNVMYWYQQKSSQAPKLLFHYYDKDFNNEADTPDNFQSRRPNTSFCFLDIRSPGLGDTAMYLCATSRDWQIQETQYFGPGTRLLVL.

V and J are TRBV25-1 and TRBJ1-2; the TCRdb call, TRBD1, lacks DNA for checking. The CDR3 runs 13 residues. Per the germline V gene, CDR1 is MGHDK and CDR2 is SYGVNS. The CDR3 sequence is CASSEGQAYGYTF.

The rearrangement uses TRBV7-6 and TRBJ1-2; TCRdb calls TRBD1, which cannot be checked without DNA. There are 15 residues in the CDR3. CDR1 is SGHVS and CDR2 is FNYEAQ in the germline V gene. The CDR3 loop reads CASSSRPQGNYGYTF.

This chain joins TRBV11-2 and TRBJ2-3; absent DNA, TCRdb's TRBD2 call cannot be checked. The germline CDR1 and CDR2 sequences are SGHAT and FQNNGV. The CDR3 consists of 16 residues. CDR3 sequence reads: CASSLVGLYGKDTQYF.

This sequence joins TRBV3-1 and TRBJ2-1; TCRdb designates TRBD2, a call that cannot be tested without DNA. Germline-derived CDR1 and CDR2 are LGHDT and YNNKEL (reference sequence). There are 21 residues in the CDR3. This chain's CDR3 is CASSQRPSGTSGLARNNEQFF.

By frequency, this clonotype is medium-sized. CDR3 sequence reads: CASSLEGTGNTGELFF. This chain links TRBV13 with TRBJ2-2; the D call of TRBD1 rests on TCRdb alone, since no DNA is present to check it. In germline, CDR1 is PRHDT, CDR2 FYEKMQ (reference sequence). There are 16 residues in the CDR3.

The chain carries TRBV4-2 and TRBJ2-3. The CDR3 sequence is 15 residues long. Germline loops: CDR1 LGHNA, CDR2 YNFKEQ. CDR3: CASSQEVPRTDTQYF.

The rearrangement uses TRBV29-1 and TRBJ2-1. The CDR3 totals 12 residues. Per the germline V gene, CDR1 is SQVTM and CDR2 is ANQGSEA. CDR3 in amino acids: CSVESVYNEQFF.

This sequence joins TRBV29-1 and TRBJ2-3; the D call from TCRdb, TRBD2, cannot be confirmed without DNA. CDR1 is SQVTM and CDR2 is ANQGSEA in the germline V gene. This CDR3 spans 14 amino acids. This CDR3 reads CSALGLADTDTQYF.

The rearrangement links TRBV9 to TRBJ2-2; the TCRdb call, TRBD2, lacks DNA for checking. From germline, CDR1 is SGDLS and CDR2 YYNGEE. This CDR3 is 14 amino acids long. CDR3 sequence: CASEPGLAAGELFF.

Considering frequency, this clonotype is medium-sized (0.01 to 0.1%). The J gene is TRBJ2-7, the V gene TRBV29-1. This CDR3 spans 13 amino acids. Germline V gene sequence: CDR1 SQVTM, CDR2 ANQGSEA. CDR3 residues: CSAPRLGLNEQYF.

Measured by frequency, this clonotype is medium-sized. The chain employs TRBV29-1 and TRBJ2-7; TCRdb gives TRBD1 as the D gene, but with no DNA this cannot be confirmed. This CDR3 region has 13 residues. Per germline, CDR1 SQVTM and CDR2 ANQGSEA. The CDR3 is CSVGRDRTYEQYF.

By frequency, this clonotype is medium-sized. V is TRBV23-1 and J is TRBJ2-1; as DNA is missing, the TRBD1 call by TCRdb cannot be tested. TRBV23-1 is recorded as an ORF, its role being uncertain. The length of the CDR3 is 15 residues. CDR3 region: CASPPRDSDQWAQFF.

This chain uses TRBV3-1 with TRBJ2-1; the TCRdb D gene call, TRBD2, has no DNA to confirm it. The germline gives CDR1 LGHDT, CDR2 YNNKEL (reference sequence). CDR3 length: 17 residues. This CDR3 is CASSQDLAGPSYNEQFF.

The rearrangement links TRBV28 to TRBJ2-2. This CDR3 spans 14 amino acids. Looked up from germline, CDR1 is MDHEN and CDR2 is SYDVKM. CDR3 loop: CASSLLGDTGELFF.

Its frequency marks this clonotype as medium-sized. The chain links TRBV12-5 to TRBJ1-2; TCRdb gives TRBD1 as the D gene, but with no DNA this cannot be confirmed. Germline lookup yields CDR1 LGHNT and CDR2 FRNRAP. The CDR3 spans 12 residues. The CDR3 is CASGEGGEGYTF.

Measured by frequency, this clonotype is medium-sized. The chain combines TRBV29-1 with TRBJ2-7; TCRdb returns TRBD1, unconfirmable since there is no DNA. This CDR3 is 14 amino acids long. Germline V gives CDR1 SQVTM, CDR2 ANQGSEA. This CDR3 is CSVEGDKSSYEQYF.

The chain recombines TRBV20-1 with TRBJ2-7; TCRdb indicates TRBD2, and absent DNA this call remains unverified. The CDR3 is 16 residues long. The germline V gene has CDR1 DFQATT and CDR2 SNEGSKA (reference sequence). Here the CDR3 reads CSADPSAGGPSYEQYF.

This chain connects TRBV18 to TRBJ2-1. This CDR3 has 14 amino acids. Germline V gives CDR1 KGHSH, CDR2 LQKENI. CDR3 region: CASSPLGNYNEQFF.